These 10 T cell receptor beta chains were sequenced from one sample in a study of T-cell reconstitution after alpha-beta-depleted transplantation in children. A library of TCRbeta sequences, prepared with unique molecular identifiers, was generated. TCRdb processed the PCR reads anew with MiXCR; each CDR3 protein has one entry. The table lists 150,000 to 250,000 distinct CDR3 sequences, about 15% of them singletons. The sequenced sample was PBMCs from the stem cell graft donor, obtained from the stem cell graft. These receptor sequences come from a human donor who donated a stem cell graft to a child with acute lymphoblastic leukemia.

This clonotype was detected many times. The chain has TRBV12-3 or TRBV12-4 and TRBJ2-7, with D perhaps assigned TRBD1 or TRBD2 (7 bases each). The CDR3 has 14 amino acids. The V end lost 4 bases, the J end lost 4 bases, and 14 bases lay between the germline ends. The CDR3 reads CASSWAGGGYEQYF. In DNA form, the CDR3 reads TGTGCCAGCAGTTGGGCAGGGGGGGGTTACGAGCAGTACTTC.

The table lists this clonotype with a few counts. The chain combines TRBV2 with TRBJ2-1; possibly TRBD1 for D (6 bases). The CDR3 sequence is 13 residues long. V shed 5 bases and J shed 4 bases, with 9 bases lying between them. Germline-derived CDR1 and CDR2 are SNHLY and FYNNEI. The CDR3 is CASSSQGYNEQFF. CDR3 nucleotide sequence: TGTGCCAGCAGTTCTCAGGGGTACAATGAGCAGTTCTTC.

The table lists this clonotype with many counts. The chain couples TRBV20-1 to TRBJ2-5, with 12 bases aligning to TRBD2. Germline trimming cut 3 bases from V and 0 bases from J; bases unmatched to any gene: 5. The CDR3 is 16 amino acids. Germline loops: CDR1 DFQATT, CDR2 SNEGSKA (reference sequence). The CDR3 protein is CSASAGLAGNQETQYF. The CDR3 nucleotides are TGCAGTGCTAGCGCTGGACTAGCGGGGAACCAAGAGACCCAGTACTTC.

This clonotype was detected many times. This sequence joins TRBV5-1 and TRBJ2-7; the D call may be TRBD1 or TRBD2 (5 bases each). The CDR3 totals 15 residues. Germline assignment: CDR1 SGHRS and CDR2 YFSETQ. Trimming removed 0 bases from V and 6 bases from J, with 16 bases in between. The CDR3 region has the DNA TGCGCCAGCAGCTTGGATGGGGGTACCCTCCTCGAGCAGTACTTC. Translated, it gives CASSLDGGTLLEQYF.

This clonotype was picked up many times. Written as DNA, the CDR3 is TGTGCCAGCAGAACTGGGACTAGCGGTTACTACAATGAGCAGTTCTTC. Protein: CASRTGTSGYYNEQFF. The chain couples TRBV27 to TRBJ2-1, with 11 bases identical to TRBD2. This CDR3 spans 16 amino acids. Germline V gives CDR1 MNHEY, CDR2 SMNVEV (reference sequence). V lost 6 bases and J lost 3; bases outside the gene matches: 7.

This clonotype was seen ten or more times. The gene calls are TRBV6-1 and TRBJ2-2; D may be TRBD1 or TRBD2 (5 bases each). Germline CDR1 MNHNS, CDR2 SASEGT. The CDR3 extends over 16 amino acids. V gave up 2 bases and J gave up 4 bases, with 14 bases separating them. The CDR3 nucleotides read TGTGCCAGCAGTGAAAACCCGGGACCAGGCACCGGGGAGCTGTTTTTT. It translates to CASSENPGPGTGELFF.

The table lists this clonotype with many counts. The rearrangement uses TRBV5-1 and TRBJ1-4; D is possibly TRBD1 (5 bases). V was cut by 0 bases and J by 6 bases, with 12 bases left in between. The length of the CDR3 is 15 residues. Germline V CDR1 and CDR2: SGHRS, YFSETQ. The CDR3 loop reads CASSLDAGLDEKLFF. The CDR3 nucleotides are TGCGCCAGCAGCTTGGACGCAGGGTTGGATGAAAAACTGTTTTTT.

This clonotype has at least ten counts. V gene TRBV28 combines with J gene TRBJ2-2; D possibly corresponds to TRBD2 (5 bases). Trimming took 3 bases from V and 5 from J, leaving 13 bases between them. The germline gives CDR1 MDHEN, CDR2 SYDVKM. The CDR3 is made up of 15 amino acids. CDR3 sequence: CASSFGLRRTGELFF. The CDR3 DNA is TGTGCCAGCAGTTTTGGCCTTAGGAGGACCGGGGAGCTGTTTTTT.

The V and J genes are TRBV19 and TRBJ2-3, with D unclear. Germline CDR1 and CDR2: LNHDA and SQIVND (reference sequence). The CDR3 loop spans 14 amino acids. Trimming removed 4 bases from V and 6 bases from J, with 14 bases in between. Here the CDR3 reads CASSRGALRDTQYF. As DNA, the CDR3 is TGTGCCAGTAGTAGAGGAGCCCTCCGCGATACGCAGTATTTT.

This clonotype showed up many times. The V gene is TRBV20-1, the J gene TRBJ2-5; 12 bases are shared with TRBD2. Germline assignment: CDR1 DFQATT and CDR2 SNEGSKA (reference sequence). V lost 2 bases and J lost 5; bases outside the gene matches: 6. The CDR3 has 15 residues. In nucleotides, the CDR3 is TGCAGTGCTAGACTAGCGGGAGGGCTTCGTGAGACCCAGTACTTC. It yields the protein CSARLAGGLRETQYF.